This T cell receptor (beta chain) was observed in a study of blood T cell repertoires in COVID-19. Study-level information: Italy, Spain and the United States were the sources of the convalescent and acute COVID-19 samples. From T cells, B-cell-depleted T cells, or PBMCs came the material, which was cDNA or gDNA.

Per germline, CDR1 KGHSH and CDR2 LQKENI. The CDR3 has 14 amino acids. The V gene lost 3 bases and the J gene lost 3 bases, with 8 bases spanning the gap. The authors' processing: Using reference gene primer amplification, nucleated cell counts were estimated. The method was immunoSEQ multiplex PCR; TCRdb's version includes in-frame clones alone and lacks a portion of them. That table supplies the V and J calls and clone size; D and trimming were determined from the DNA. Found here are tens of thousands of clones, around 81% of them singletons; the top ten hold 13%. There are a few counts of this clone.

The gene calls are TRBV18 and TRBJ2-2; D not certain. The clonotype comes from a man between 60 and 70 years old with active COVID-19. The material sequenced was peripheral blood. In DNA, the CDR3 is TGTGCCAGCTCACCCCAACAAGACACCGGGGAGCTGTTTTTT. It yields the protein CASSPQQDTGELFF. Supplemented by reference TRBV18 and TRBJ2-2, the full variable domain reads NAGVMQNPRHLVRRRGQEARLRCSPMKGHSHVYWYRQLPEEGLKFMVYLQKENIIDESGMPKERFSAEFPKEGPSILRIQQVVRGDSAAYFCASSPQQDTGELFFGEGSRLTVL.